This T cell receptor beta chain was observed in a study of T-cell reconstitution after alpha-beta-depleted transplantation in children (TCRdb year 2016). Notes on the research overall: Using TCR repertoire profiling, the study followed T-cell immune reconstitution in a quantitative way in children after TCRalphabeta/CD19-depleted allogeneic hematopoietic cell transplantation. The study at large found these results: The apparently early recovery of alphabetaT-cell counts about two months after transplant reportedly depended on only several hundred rapidly expanded clones that came from non-depleted graft cells. The frequencies of hyperexpanded clones fell over the following months, and after one year, T-cell counts and TCRbeta diversity were mostly attributed to newly produced T cells. In some patients, the high TCRbeta diversity seen at day 60 was put down to recipient T cells and intrathymic progenitors that had survived conditioning.

V trim: 3 bases; J trim: 3 bases; unmatched bases: 5. The germline V gene sets CDR1 to ENHRY and CDR2 to SYGVKD. The CDR3 starts with the cysteine, ends with the phenylalanine, and has 16 residues. Here the CDR3 DNA is all that survives: 48 bases in frame from base 1. Remarks on this clonotype: Its cognate antigen has yet to be identified. Base qualities are not at hand, and no much larger clone is one base apart.

The receptor library was made with PCR. Instrument used: Illumina HiSeq 2500. To normalize quantification of the TCRbeta repertoire, the TCR libraries were built with molecular barcoding that relied on unique molecular identifiers. Using fastp at Q25 and MiXCR, TCRdb reprocessed the public reads and kept productive beta chains. When rows share a CDR3 protein, they turn into one entry using the most common DNA and genes. This sample lists about 510,000 distinct CDR3 sequences; about 10% were detected once. 14% of the sample is in the top ten clones. Read against the paper, the sample's treatment or condition label means: allogeneic hematopoietic cell transplantation with graft depleted of TCRalphabeta T cells and CD19 B cells. The transplant recipients were children given TCRalphabeta/CD19-depleted allogeneic hematopoietic cell grafts.

The chain couples TRBV10-3 to TRBJ1-2; 12 nucleotides in the junction match TRBD1. The sequence derives from a female patient younger than 10 who had a stem cell transplant for aplastic anemia, so the T cells may come from the graft donor. The starting material was PBMCs, mostly from graft donor cells, obtained 180 days after TCRalphabeta/CD19-depleted stem cell transplant. The DNA sequence is as follows: TGTGCCATCAGTGATCCGGGACAGGGGGCCGACTATGGCTACACCTTC. This sequence encodes CAISDPGQGADYGYTF.